These 8 T cell receptor beta chains were all obtained from the same sample, sequenced in a study of prognosis after radiotherapy for stage I lung cancer. The authors amplified TCR beta CDR3 from genomic DNA using two-round multiplex PCR. First-round PCR used primers specific to each TRBV and TRBJ gene. Using its own MiXCR run on the multiplex PCR reads, TCRdb lists one record per CDR3 protein. The sample yields 25,000 to 35,000 distinct CDR3 sequences, about half seen once. Material: PBMCs, obtained before or after stereotactic body radiation therapy (not recorded which). The receptor source for this set is a donor at least 50 years old with non-small cell lung cancer.

A note on this clonotype: At one of its ends the junction is not consistent with the germline gene, which may arise from a read error. The J gene is TRBJ2-7, the V gene TRBV5-1; D is ambiguous. Germline V gene data show CDR1 as SGHRS and CDR2 as YFSETQ. The CDR3 spans 12 residues. CDR3 sequence (DNA): TGCGCCAGCAACTTGCGGTGCTACGAGCAGTACTTC. Its translation is CASNLRCYEQYF.

This clonotype has a count of ten or more. The CDR3 reads CASSFGQGLIQPQHF. The CDR3 DNA sequence: TGTGCCAGCAGTTTCGGACAGGGGTTAATTCAGCCCCAGCATTTT. The V call is TRBV27, the J call TRBJ1-5; 9 bases are a match to TRBD1. The CDR3 spans 15 residues. V was clipped by 3 bases and J by 6 bases; unmatched bases: 6. The V gene's germline CDR1 is MNHEY and CDR2 SMNVEV (reference sequence).

The chain is built from TRBV2 and TRBJ1-6; TRBD1 might be the D (6 bases). The CDR3 consists of 14 residues. CDR1 SNHLY and CDR2 FYNNEI come from the germline V gene. The V end was cut by 6 bases, the J end by 6 bases, with 12 bases between. The CDR3 is CASSPTGSNSPLHF. The CDR3 bases are TGTGCCAGCAGCCCGACAGGAAGTAATTCACCCCTCCACTTT. The full variable domain, rest sourced from reference TRBV2 and TRBJ1-6, is EPEVTQTPSHQVTQMGQEVILRCVPISNHLYFYWYRQILGQKVEFLVSFYNNEISEKSEIFDDQFSVERPDGSNFTLKIRSTKLEDSAMYFCASSPTGSNSPLHFGNGTRLTVT.

This clonotype was seen many times. The chain has TRBV7-9 and TRBJ2-3; D is unresolved. Trimming shortened V by 0 bases and J by 10 bases, and 5 bases separated the two germline ends. CDR1 SEHNR and CDR2 FQNEAQ come from the germline V gene (reference sequence). The CDR3 is 11 residues long. The CDR3 loop is CASSLAQAQYF. The CDR3 nucleotides are TGTGCCAGCAGCTTAGCGCAGGCGCAGTATTTT.

This clonotype was recorded at least ten times. The chain joins TRBV6-2 or TRBV6-3 to TRBJ2-5; D is undetermined. Looked up from germline, CDR1 is MNHEY and CDR2 is SVGEGT. CDR3 length: 13 residues. Trimming stripped 6 bases from V and 4 bases from J, with 12 bases between. The CDR3 region is CASRRTYGETQYF. CDR3 nucleotide sequence: TGTGCCAGCAGACGAACCTATGGAGAGACCCAGTACTTC.

This clonotype was observed at least ten times. The chain recombines TRBV7-9 with TRBJ2-1; D is unresolved. The V gene lost 3 bases and the J gene lost 9 bases, with 12 bases spanning the gap. Germline V gives CDR1 SEHNR, CDR2 FQNEAQ (reference sequence). This CDR3 spans 13 amino acids. CDR3 sequence: CASSFSTGSEQFF. The CDR3 nucleotides read TGTGCCAGCAGCTTTTCGACTGGTAGTGAGCAGTTCTTC.

In this sample, this clonotype turned up many times. The V and J genes are TRBV9 and TRBJ2-7; D tentatively fits TRBD1 or TRBD2 (6 bases each). V lost 0 bases and J 0 bases, leaving 7 bases between the germline ends. Germline values: CDR1 SGDLS, CDR2 YYNGEE. The length of the CDR3 is 14 residues. The CDR3 bases are TGTGCCAGCAGCGTAGAGGGGGGCTCCTACGAGCAGTACTTC. Translation: CASSVEGGSYEQYF. The whole variable domain, filled in from reference TRBV9 and TRBJ2-7, reads DSGVTQTPKHLITATGQRVTLRCSPRSGDLSVYWYQQSLDQGLQFLIQYYNGEERAKGNILERFSAQQFPDLHSELNLSSLELGDSALYFCASSVEGGSYEQYFGPGTRLTVT.

This clonotype was recorded at least ten times. The chain joins TRBV7-2 to TRBJ2-1; D not resolved. V was trimmed by 4 bases and J by 13 bases, leaving 17 bases between them. Looked up from germline, CDR1 is SGHTA and CDR2 is FQGNSA. The CDR3 extends over 13 amino acids. The CDR3 is CASSSPQRGGQFF. The CDR3 DNA sequence: TGTGCCAGCAGCTCACCACAGAGAGGTGGTCAGTTCTTC.